This TCR beta chain came from a study of CD8+ T cells in alopecia areata. J lost 0 bases, V lost 4 bases, and 6 bases had no gene match. The CDR3 extends over 18 amino acids. CDR1 SEHNR and CDR2 FQNEAQ come from the germline V gene (reference sequence). Noted treatment: oral pan-JAK inhibitor, 5-10 mg twice daily. Extracted RNA was reverse transcribed into cDNA, the sequencing template. The repertoire was sequenced with immunoSEQ multiplex PCR; TCRdb's copy has only in-frame clones and lacks some. The table records 95,000 to 150,000 clones, more than 45% of them present only once. Sequenced material: CD4+ T cells sorted from blood, taken at week 4, from a patient treated with tofacitinib. The origin of this receptor is a human donor with alopecia areata. The chain carries TRBV7-9 and TRBJ2-6; 10 positions agree with TRBD1. CDR3 nucleotides: TGTGCCAGCAGCTCCCGGGACAGGGGATCCTCTGGGGCCAACGTCCTGACTTTC. Its protein product is CASSSRDRGSSGANVLTF.